These T cell receptor beta chains were read from a single sample in a study of blood T cell repertoires in COVID-19. The data were produced by immunoSEQ multiplex PCR, yet TCRdb's version contains in-frame clones alone and is incomplete. Among around 310,000 clones listed, approximately 89% were seen once. Sequenced sample: PBMCs or T cells enriched from blood (not recorded which). These receptors all come from a woman aged 30 to 39 who had recovered from COVID-19. The CDR3 runs from the conserved cysteine through the conserved F or W. D genes are given only for firm matches. Clone size is not always given. Where it is, it says once, few, many or a class for expanded clones.

J,size,D,V,DNA,CDR3
TRBJ1-5,NA,NA,TRBV5-1,TGCGCCAGCAGCACCGGACTAAATCAGCCCCAGCATTTT,CASSTGLNQPQHF
TRBJ2-3,NA,NA,TRBV2,TGTGCCAGCATCCCATTAAAGGCGGCATTCACAGATACGCAGTATTTT,CASIPLKAAFTDTQYF
TRBJ2-3,NA,TRBD2,TRBV12-5,TGTGCTAGTGGTTTGGCCCAAGCGGGAGTCAACACGCAGTATTTT,CASGLAQAGVNTQYF
TRBJ1-4,NA,TRBD1,TRBV5-1,TGCGCCAGCAGAGGACAGGACGCAACTAATGAAAAACTGTTTTTT,CASRGQDATNEKLFF
TRBJ1-1,NA,TRBD1,TRBV9,TGTGCCAGCACCCGAGTGGACAGGGACTACACTGAAGCTTTCTTT,CASTRVDRDYTEAFF
TRBJ2-3,NA,TRBD2,TRBV29-1,TGCAGCGTTGAAGTCCTGACTAGCGGGAGAGGTTTATCCAATACAGATACGCAGTATTTT,CSVEVLTSGRGLSNTDTQYF
TRBJ1-2,NA,NA,TRBV5-6,TGTGCCAGCACCCCGGGGCCCCCGGACAGTCCTGGTGGCTACACCTTC,CASTPGPPDSPGGYTF
TRBJ2-3,NA,NA,TRBV27,TGTGCCAGCAGTTTATCCAGTGGTACGCAGTATTTT,CASSLSSGTQYF
TRBJ1-2,NA,NA,TRBV5-1,TGCGCCAGCAGCTTGGCCGAGACAGGCTATGGCTACACCTTC,CASSLAETGYGYTF
TRBJ2-1,NA,TRBD2,TRBV6-5,TGTGCCAGCAGTTATAGCGGGAGCTCCTACAATGAGCAGTTCTTC,CASSYSGSSYNEQFF
TRBJ2-7,NA,NA,TRBV3-1/TRBV3-2,TGTGCCAGCAGCCAAGAGGTCAGATCCTACGAGCAGTACTTC,CASSQEVRSYEQYF
TRBJ1-3,NA,NA,TRBV7-8,TGTGCCAGCAGCCCTTATCGTACAGCCGGCGGAAACACCATATATTTT,CASSPYRTAGGNTIYF
TRBJ2-1,NA,TRBD2,TRBV5-1,TGCGCCAGCAGCTTCGCGGGGGGAAGCTCCTACAATGAGCAGTTCTTC,CASSFAGGSSYNEQFF
TRBJ2-7,NA,TRBD1,TRBV18,TGTGCCAGCTCACCGGGTGCAGGGGGCTCCTACGAGCAGTACTTC,CASSPGAGGSYEQYF
TRBJ1-1,NA,TRBD1,TRBV4-3,TGCGCCAGCAGCCGAGGGACAGGGGGCGCGTCAGGTTATGAAGCTTTCTTT,CASSRGTGGASGYEAFF
TRBJ1-2,NA,NA,TRBV18,TGTGCCAGCTCAGGGACTGCCCCGTGGAATGGCTACACCTTC,CASSGTAPWNGYTF
TRBJ1-1,NA,NA,TRBV5-4,TGTGCCAGCACCCTAATACCGGGCACTGAAGCTTTCTTT,CASTLIPGTEAFF
TRBJ2-5,once,NA,TRBV3-1/TRBV3-2,TGTGCCAGCAGCCAAGTATCTGAGACCCAGTACTTC,CASSQVSETQYF
TRBJ2-1,NA,TRBD1,TRBV7-9,TGTGCCAGCAGCTTAGACATAACCGGGACAGGGTACAATGAGCAGTTCTTC,CASSLDITGTGYNEQFF
TRBJ2-7,few,NA,TRBV10-1,TGCGCCAGCAGTGTCGGACATTCCGAGCAGTACTTC,CASSVGHSEQYF
TRBJ2-3,NA,NA,TRBV9,TGTGCCAGCAGCACACAAACCGGGACTCAACACGATACGCAGTATTTT,CASSTQTGTQHDTQYF
TRBJ1-4,NA,TRBD1,TRBV4-2,TGTGCCAGCAGCCAAGACCCCGGGTTGGACAGGATAAATGAAAAACTGTTTTTT,CASSQDPGLDRINEKLFF
TRBJ2-1,NA,TRBD2,TRBV30,TGTGCCTGGAGTTGGGGTCTAGCGGTGATAGCCAATGAGCAGTTCTTC,CAWSWGLAVIANEQFF
TRBJ2-6,NA,NA,TRBV28,TGTGCCAGCAGTTTGGGGGGCTCTGGGGCCAACGTCCTGACTTTC,CASSLGGSGANVLTF
TRBJ2-1,once,TRBD2,TRBV11-2,TGTGCCAGCAGCCCTTGGGGGGGGGACAATGAGCAGTTCTTC,CASSPWGGDNEQFF
TRBJ2-7,NA,NA,TRBV19,TGTGCCAGTAGTGGCAACCCAACGGGGGAGCAGTACTTC,CASSGNPTGEQYF
TRBJ2-7,NA,NA,TRBV5-4,TGTGCCAGCAGAGAACAGGGAACCTACGAGCAGTACTTC,CASREQGTYEQYF
TRBJ1-1,NA,NA,TRBV7-9,TGTGCCAGCAGCTCTCAGACTGCAGGGCTGCCTGAAGCTTTCTTT,CASSSQTAGLPEAFF
TRBJ1-5,NA,NA,TRBV6-1,TGTGCCAGCAGTGAGTGGGGGCACCAGGGCAATCAGCCCCAGCATTTT,CASSEWGHQGNQPQHF
TRBJ2-7,NA,NA,TRBV5-1,TGCGCCAGCAGCTTAGAACTTACCTACGAGCAGTACTTC,CASSLELTYEQYF
TRBJ1-2,NA,NA,TRBV29-1,TGCAGCGTTGAGTCTCGGCGGAGAGATGGCTACACCTTC,CSVESRRRDGYTF
TRBJ2-1,NA,TRBD2,TRBV5-1,TGCGCCAGCAGCTTGGGACTAGCGGGAGGCTATGAGCAGTTCTTC,CASSLGLAGGYEQFF
TRBJ2-5,once,TRBD1,TRBV29-1,TGCAGCGTCGGACAGGGGGCTATGGAGACCCAGTACTTC,CSVGQGAMETQYF
TRBJ1-5,NA,TRBD1,TRBV4-3,TGCGCCAGCAGCCTTCGGACAGGGGGAGATCAGCCCCAGCATTTT,CASSLRTGGDQPQHF
TRBJ1-5,once,TRBD1,TRBV6-2/TRBV6-3,TGTGCCAGCAACCCCGCAGGGGGTTTGCCCCAGCATTTT,CASNPAGGLPQHF
TRBJ2-3,NA,TRBD2,TRBV6-6,TGTGCCAGTGACGACCGACCCACGGGGGGGGATACGCAGTATTTT,CASDDRPTGGDTQYF
TRBJ2-3,few,TRBD2,TRBV7-2,TGTGCCAGCAGCCATACTAGCGGGATTTTCACAGATACGCAGTATTTT,CASSHTSGIFTDTQYF
TRBJ2-1,NA,NA,TRBV27,TGTGCCAGCAGTTTATCGCGGAATGAGCAGTTCTTC,CASSLSRNEQFF
TRBJ2-7,NA,TRBD2,TRBV4-1,TGCGCCAGCAGCCAAGCCCGACTAGCGGGAGAGCCCCAATACGAGCAGTACTTC,CASSQARLAGEPQYEQYF
TRBJ2-1,NA,TRBD2,TRBV9,TGTGCCAGCAGCGTATCTAGCGGGAGTGGTGAGCAGTTCTTC,CASSVSSGSGEQFF
TRBJ1-2,NA,NA,TRBV6-5,TGTGCCAGCAGTCGACAATTCGGTGCTAACTATGGCTACACCTTC,CASSRQFGANYGYTF
TRBJ2-1,NA,TRBD2,TRBV10-3,TGTGCCATCAGTAAGCGGGAGGGCTCCTACAATGAGCAGTTCTTC,CAISKREGSYNEQFF
TRBJ1-6,NA,TRBD1,TRBV2,TGTGCCAGCGTAGGACAGGGGTCCGGCTCACCCCTCCACTTT,CASVGQGSGSPLHF
TRBJ1-2,NA,TRBD1,TRBV19,TGTGCCAGTAGCCCCGCGACAGGGGATGGCTACACCTTC,CASSPATGDGYTF
TRBJ1-5,NA,NA,TRBV28,TGTGCCAGCAATTACGGCAGGGCCACTCAGCCCCAGCATTTT,CASNYGRATQPQHF
TRBJ2-7,NA,TRBD2,TRBV18,TGTGCCAGCTCAGAGGGACTAGCGGGAGACGAGCAGTACTTC,CASSEGLAGDEQYF
TRBJ1-1,NA,NA,TRBV7-9,TGTGCCAGCAGCTTTTTAGGGGCGGTAATACTGAACACTGAAGCTTTCTTT,CASSFLGAVILNTEAFF
TRBJ2-1,NA,TRBD1,TRBV29-1,TGCAGCGATGGGACAGGGTCCTACAATGAGCAGTTCTTC,CSDGTGSYNEQFF
TRBJ2-1,NA,NA,TRBV12-5,TGTGCTAGTGGTTTGGTATCGGGTCCACTCAATACCAATGAGCAGTTCTTC,CASGLVSGPLNTNEQFF
TRBJ2-1,NA,NA,TRBV27,TGTGCCAGCAGTTTAGACAGGCCCCAAAGGAATGAGCAGTTCTTC,CASSLDRPQRNEQFF
TRBJ1-3,NA,TRBD1,TRBV30,TGTGCCTGGAGTGTAACAAGGACAGGGAGATACTCTGGAAACACCATATATTTT,CAWSVTRTGRYSGNTIYF
TRBJ2-3,NA,TRBD1,TRBV19,TGTGCCAGTAGTCCTCGGACAGGGGGAGATACGCAGTATTTT,CASSPRTGGDTQYF
TRBJ2-7,once,TRBD2,TRBV6-5,TGTGCCAGCAGTTACGCTGGGACTAGCGGTTCCTACGAGCAGTACTTC,CASSYAGTSGSYEQYF